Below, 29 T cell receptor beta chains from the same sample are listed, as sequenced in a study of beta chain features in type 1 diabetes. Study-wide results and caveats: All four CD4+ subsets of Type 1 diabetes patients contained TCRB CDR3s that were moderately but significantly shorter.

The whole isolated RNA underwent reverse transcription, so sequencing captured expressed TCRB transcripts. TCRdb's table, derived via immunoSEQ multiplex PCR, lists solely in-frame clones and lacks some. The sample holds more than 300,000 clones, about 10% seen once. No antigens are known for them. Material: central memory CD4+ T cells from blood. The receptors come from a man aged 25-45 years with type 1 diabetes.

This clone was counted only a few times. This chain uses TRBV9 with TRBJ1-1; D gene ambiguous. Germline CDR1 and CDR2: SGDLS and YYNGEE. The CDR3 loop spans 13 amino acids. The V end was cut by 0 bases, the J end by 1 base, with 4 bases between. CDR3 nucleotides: TGTGCCAGCAGCGTAGCCCGGAACACTGAAGCTTTCTTT. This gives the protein CASSVARNTEAFF. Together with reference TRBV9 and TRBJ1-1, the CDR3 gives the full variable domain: DSGVTQTPKHLITATGQRVTLRCSPRSGDLSVYWYQQSLDQGLQFLIQYYNGEERAKGNILERFSAQQFPDLHSELNLSSLELGDSALYFCASSVARNTEAFFGQGTRLTVV.

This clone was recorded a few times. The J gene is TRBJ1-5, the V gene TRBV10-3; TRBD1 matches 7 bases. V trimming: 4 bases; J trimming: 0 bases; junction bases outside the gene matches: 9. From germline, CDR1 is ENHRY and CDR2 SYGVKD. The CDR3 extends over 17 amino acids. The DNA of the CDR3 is TGTGCCATCAGTGGGGGGGACAGCTCCTATAGCAATCAGCCCCAGCATTTT. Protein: CAISGGDSSYSNQPQHF.

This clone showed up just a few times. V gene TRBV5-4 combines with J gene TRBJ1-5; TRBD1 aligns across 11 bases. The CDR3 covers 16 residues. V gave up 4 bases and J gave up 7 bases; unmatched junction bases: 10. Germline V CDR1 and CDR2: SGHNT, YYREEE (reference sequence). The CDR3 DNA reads TGTGCCAGCAGCCAGGCCCTGGACAGGGGGCGACAGCCCCAGCATTTT. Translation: CASSQALDRGRQPQHF.

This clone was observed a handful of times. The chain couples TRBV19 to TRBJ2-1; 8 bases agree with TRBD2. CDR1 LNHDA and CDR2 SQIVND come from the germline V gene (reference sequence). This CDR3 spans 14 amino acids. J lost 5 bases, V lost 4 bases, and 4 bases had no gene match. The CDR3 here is CASSRGLGNNEQFF. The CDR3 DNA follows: TGTGCCAGTAGTAGGGGACTAGGCAACAATGAGCAGTTCTTC.

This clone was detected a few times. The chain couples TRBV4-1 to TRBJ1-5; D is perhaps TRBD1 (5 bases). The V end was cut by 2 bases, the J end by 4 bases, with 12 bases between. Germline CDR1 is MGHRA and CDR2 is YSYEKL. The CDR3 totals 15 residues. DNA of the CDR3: TGCGCCAGCAGCCAAACGGGTGAGGGGAATCAGCCCCAGCATTTT. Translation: CASSQTGEGNQPQHF.

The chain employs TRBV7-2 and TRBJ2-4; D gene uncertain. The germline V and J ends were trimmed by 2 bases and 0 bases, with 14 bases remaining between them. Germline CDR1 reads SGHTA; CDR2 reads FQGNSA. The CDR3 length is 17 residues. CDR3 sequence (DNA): TGTGCCAGCAGCTTACTGACGGCTGAACTAGCCAAAAACATTCAGTACTTC. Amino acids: CASSLLTAELAKNIQYF.

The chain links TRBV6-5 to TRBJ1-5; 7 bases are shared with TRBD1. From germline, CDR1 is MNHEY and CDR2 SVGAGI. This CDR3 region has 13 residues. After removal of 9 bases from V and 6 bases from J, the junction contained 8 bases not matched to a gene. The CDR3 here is CARTEGAGQPQHF. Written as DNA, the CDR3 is TGTGCCAGGACGGAGGGGGCAGGTCAGCCCCAGCATTTT.

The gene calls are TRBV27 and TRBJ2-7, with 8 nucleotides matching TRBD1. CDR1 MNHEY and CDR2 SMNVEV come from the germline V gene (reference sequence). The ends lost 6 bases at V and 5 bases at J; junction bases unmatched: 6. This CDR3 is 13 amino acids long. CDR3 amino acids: CASSQRTGNEQYF. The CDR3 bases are TGTGCCAGCAGCCAACGGACAGGGAACGAGCAGTACTTC.

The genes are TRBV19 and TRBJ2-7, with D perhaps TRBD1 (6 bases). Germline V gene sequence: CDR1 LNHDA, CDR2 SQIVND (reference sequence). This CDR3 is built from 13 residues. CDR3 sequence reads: CGSYRDNSYEQYF. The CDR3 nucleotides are TGTGGGTCCTACCGGGACAACTCCTACGAGCAGTACTTC.

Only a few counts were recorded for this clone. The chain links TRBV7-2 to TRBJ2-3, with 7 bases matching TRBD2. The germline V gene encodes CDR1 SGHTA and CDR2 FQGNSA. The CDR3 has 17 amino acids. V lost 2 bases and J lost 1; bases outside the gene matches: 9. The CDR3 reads CASSLLTASGRTDTQYF. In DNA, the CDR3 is TGTGCCAGCAGCTTACTTACGGCTAGCGGACGCACAGATACGCAGTATTTT. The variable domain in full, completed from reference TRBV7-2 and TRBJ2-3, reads GAGVSQSPSNKVTEKGKDVELRCDPISGHTALYWYRQSLGQGLEFLIYFQGNSAPDKSGLPSDRFSAERTGGSVSTLTIQRTQQEDSAVYLCASSLLTASGRTDTQYFGPGTRLTVL.

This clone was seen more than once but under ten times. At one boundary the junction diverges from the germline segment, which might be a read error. The CDR3 region is CASSHNDRTYEQYF. The CDR3 DNA reads as TGCGCCAGCAGCCATAATGACAGGACCTACGAGCAGTACTTC. This chain connects TRBV5-4 to TRBJ2-7, with D possibly TRBD1 on 6 matching bases. Germline CDR1 and CDR2: SGHNT and YYREEE (reference sequence). The CDR3 totals 14 residues. Combining the CDR3 with reference TRBV5-4 and TRBJ2-7 gives the whole variable domain ETGVTQSPTHLIKTRGQQVTLRCSSQSGHNTVSWYQQALGQGPQFIFQYYREEENGRGNFPPRFSGLQFPNYSSELNVNALELDDSALYLCASSHNDRTYEQYFGPGTRLTVT.

CDR3 region: CASSLGAGSGNQPQHF. The CDR3 DNA sequence: TGTGCCAGCAGCTTAGGGGCCGGGAGTGGCAATCAGCCCCAGCATTTT. This sequence joins TRBV7-9 and TRBJ1-5, with D hard to call. Per the germline V gene, CDR1 is SEHNR and CDR2 is FQNEAQ (reference sequence). This CDR3 region has 16 residues. V gave up 1 base and J gave up 2 bases, with 12 bases separating them.

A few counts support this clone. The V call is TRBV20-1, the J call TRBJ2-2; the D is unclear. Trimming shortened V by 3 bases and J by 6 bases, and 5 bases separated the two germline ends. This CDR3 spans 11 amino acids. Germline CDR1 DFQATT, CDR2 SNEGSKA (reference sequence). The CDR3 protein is CSARPAGELFF. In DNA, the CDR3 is TGCAGTGCTAGGCCCGCCGGGGAGCTGTTTTTT.

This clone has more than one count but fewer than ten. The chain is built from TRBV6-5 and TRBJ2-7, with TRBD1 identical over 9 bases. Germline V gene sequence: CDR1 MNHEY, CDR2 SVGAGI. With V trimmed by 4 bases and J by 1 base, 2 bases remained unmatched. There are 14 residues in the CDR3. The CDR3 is CASSFDRGSYEQYF. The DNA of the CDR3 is TGTGCCAGCAGTTTTGACAGGGGGTCCTACGAGCAGTACTTC.

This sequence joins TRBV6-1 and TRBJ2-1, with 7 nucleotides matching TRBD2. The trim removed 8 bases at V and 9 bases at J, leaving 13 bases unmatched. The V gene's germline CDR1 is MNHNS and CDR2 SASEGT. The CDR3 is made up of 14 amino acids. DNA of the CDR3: TGTGCCAGCCGCGGGAGAATAGGTTCCGGTGAGCAGTTCTTC. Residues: CASRGRIGSGEQFF.

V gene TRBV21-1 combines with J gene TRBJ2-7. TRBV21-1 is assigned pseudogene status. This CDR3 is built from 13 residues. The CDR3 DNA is TGTGCCAGCAGCAAAGGGGCGGGACACCCGCAGTACTTC. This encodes CASSKGAGHPQYF.

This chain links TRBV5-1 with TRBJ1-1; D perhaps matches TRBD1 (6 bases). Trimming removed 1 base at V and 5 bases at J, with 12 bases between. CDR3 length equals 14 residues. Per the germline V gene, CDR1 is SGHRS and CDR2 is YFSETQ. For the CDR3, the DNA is TGCGCCAGCAGCTTGACAGGGAAGGGTACTGAAGCTTTCTTT. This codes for CASSLTGKGTEAFF. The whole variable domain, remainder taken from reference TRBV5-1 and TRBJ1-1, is KAGVTQTPRYLIKTRGQQVTLSCSPISGHRSVSWYQQTPGQGLQFLFEYFSETQRNKGNFPGRFSGRQFSNSRSEMNVSTLELGDSALYLCASSLTGKGTEAFFGQGTRLTVV.

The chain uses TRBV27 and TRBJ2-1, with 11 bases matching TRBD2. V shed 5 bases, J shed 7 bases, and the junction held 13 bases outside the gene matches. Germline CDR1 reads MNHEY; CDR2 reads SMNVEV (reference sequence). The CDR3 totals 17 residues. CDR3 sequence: CASSPISTSGRRNEQFF. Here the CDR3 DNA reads TGTGCCAGCAGTCCCATTTCAACTAGCGGGAGAAGGAATGAGCAGTTCTTC.

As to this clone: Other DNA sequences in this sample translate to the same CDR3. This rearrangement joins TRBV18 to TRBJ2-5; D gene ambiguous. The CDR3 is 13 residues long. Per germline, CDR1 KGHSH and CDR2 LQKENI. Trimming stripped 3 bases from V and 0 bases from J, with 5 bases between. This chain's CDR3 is CASSPSYQETQYF. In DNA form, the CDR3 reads TGTGCCAGCTCACCGTCGTACCAAGAGACCCAGTACTTC.

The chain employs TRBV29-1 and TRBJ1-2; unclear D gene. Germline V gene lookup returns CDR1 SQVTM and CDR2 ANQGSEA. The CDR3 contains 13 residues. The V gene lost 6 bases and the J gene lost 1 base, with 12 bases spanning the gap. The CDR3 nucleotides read TGCAGCGTCACCTTCAACCTTAACTATGGCTACACCTTC. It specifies CSVTFNLNYGYTF.

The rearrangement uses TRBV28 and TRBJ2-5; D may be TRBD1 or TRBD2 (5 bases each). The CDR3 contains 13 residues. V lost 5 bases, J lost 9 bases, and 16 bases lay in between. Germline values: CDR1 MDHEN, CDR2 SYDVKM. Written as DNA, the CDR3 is TGTGCCAGCAGTCCTGGGACCCCAGCCGCCCAGTACTTC. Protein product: CASSPGTPAAQYF.

CDR3 sequence: CASWRVNTEAFF. The CDR3 coding sequence is TGTGCCAGCTGGCGTGTTAACACTGAAGCTTTCTTT. The V gene is TRBV6-5, the J gene TRBJ1-1; no definite D call. Germline CDR1 MNHEY, CDR2 SVGAGI. Trimming removed 8 bases from V and 2 bases from J, with 9 bases in between. This CDR3 is 12 amino acids long.

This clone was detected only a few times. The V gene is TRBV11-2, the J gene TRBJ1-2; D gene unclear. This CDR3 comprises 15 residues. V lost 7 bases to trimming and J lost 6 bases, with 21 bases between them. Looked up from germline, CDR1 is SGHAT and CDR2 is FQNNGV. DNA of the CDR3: TGTGCCAGCACCGAAATGGGCACCACTTCTAATGGCTACACCTTC. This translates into CASTEMGTTSNGYTF.

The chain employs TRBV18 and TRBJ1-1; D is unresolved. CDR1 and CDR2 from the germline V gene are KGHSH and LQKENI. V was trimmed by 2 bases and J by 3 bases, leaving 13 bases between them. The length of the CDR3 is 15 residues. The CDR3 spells CASSPNRWEDTEAFF. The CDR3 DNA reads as TGTGCCAGCTCACCAAATCGATGGGAGGACACTGAAGCTTTCTTT.

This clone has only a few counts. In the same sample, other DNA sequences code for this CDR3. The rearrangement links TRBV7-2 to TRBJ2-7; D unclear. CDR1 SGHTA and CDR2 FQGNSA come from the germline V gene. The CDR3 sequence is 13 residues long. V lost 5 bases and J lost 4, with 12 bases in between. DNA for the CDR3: TGTGCCAGCAGCCTTGGGGAAGGGTACGAGCAGTACTTC. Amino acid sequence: CASSLGEGYEQYF.

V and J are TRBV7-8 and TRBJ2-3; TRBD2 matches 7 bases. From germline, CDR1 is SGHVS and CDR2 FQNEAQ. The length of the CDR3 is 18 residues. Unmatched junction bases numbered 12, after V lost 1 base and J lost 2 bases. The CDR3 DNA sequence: TGTGCCAGCAGCTTAGAATTTGGGTCTAGCGGCGACACAGATACGCAGTATTTT. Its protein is CASSLEFGSSGDTDTQYF.

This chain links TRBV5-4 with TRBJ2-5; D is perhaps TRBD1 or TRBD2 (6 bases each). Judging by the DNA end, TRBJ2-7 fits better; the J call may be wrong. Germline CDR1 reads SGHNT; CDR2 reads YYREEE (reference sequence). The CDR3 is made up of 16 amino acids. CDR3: CASSQAGGSGAYEQYF. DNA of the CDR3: TGTGCCAGCAGCCAAGCTGGGGGCTCGGGGGCCTACGAGCAGTACTTC.

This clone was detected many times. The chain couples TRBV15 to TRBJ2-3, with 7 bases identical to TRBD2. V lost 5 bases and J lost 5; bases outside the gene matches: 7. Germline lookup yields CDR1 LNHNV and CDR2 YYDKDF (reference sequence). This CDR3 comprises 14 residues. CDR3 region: CATSGGGTIDTQYF. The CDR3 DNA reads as TGTGCCACCAGCGGGGGAGGGACCATAGATACGCAGTATTTT.

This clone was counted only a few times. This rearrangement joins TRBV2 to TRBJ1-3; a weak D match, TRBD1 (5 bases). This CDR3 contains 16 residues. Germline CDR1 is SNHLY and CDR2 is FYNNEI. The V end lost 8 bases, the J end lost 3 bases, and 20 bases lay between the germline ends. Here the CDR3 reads CASLAYTTGFGNTIYF. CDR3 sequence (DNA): TGTGCCAGCCTTGCCTATACTACAGGCTTTGGAAACACCATATATTTT.